This T cell receptor beta chain stems from a study of blood T cell repertoires in COVID-19. Germline CDR1 GTSNPN, CDR2 SVGIG (reference sequence). The CDR3 spans 13 residues. Produced via immunoSEQ multiplex PCR; TCRdb's table is partial and in-frame only. The sample consists of about 270,000 clones, 86% of them appearing once. Individuals drawn from under 30 US areas were roughly 18 to 100 years old. Two negative PCRs, clearance, or symptom resolution had been documented for recovered Cohort 3 donors. Of note for this clone: Its ends do not fully match the called genes, so a read error is possible.

Sequencing was carried out using PBMCs or T cells enriched from blood (not recorded which). The rearrangement uses TRBV30 and TRBJ1-1; D perhaps matches TRBD1 (5 bases). The TCR comes from a woman younger than 35 who had recovered from COVID-19. The CDR3 loop reads CAWSVARATGAFF. The CDR3 DNA follows: TGTGCCTGGAGTGTAGCCAGGGCGACTGGAGCTTTCTTT. Variable domain in full (rest from reference TRBV30 and TRBJ1-1): SQTIHQWPATLVQPVGSPLSLECTVEGTSNPNLYWYRQAAGRGLQLLFYSVGIGQISSEVPQNLSASRPQDRQFILSSKKLLLSDSGFYLCAWSVARATGAFFGQGTRLTVV.